This T cell receptor beta chain originates from a study of blood T cell repertoires in COVID-19. Original processing methods: The authors estimated nucleated cell counts from reference gene primer amplification. Only in-frame clones appear in the TCRdb table, and some are missing; sequencing was by immunoSEQ multiplex PCR. D and trimming come from the DNA, and the V and J calls and clone size come from that table. Among under 200,000 clones listed, roughly 75% were seen once. The CDR3 is 15 residues long. Germline values: CDR1 SNHLY, CDR2 FYNNEI. V was pared by 4 bases and J by 0 bases, with 2 bases of the junction left unmatched.

The chain carries TRBV2 and TRBJ2-1; 8 positions agree with TRBD2. The sample comprised peripheral blood. The sequence was collected from a man between 65 and 85 years old with active or convalescent COVID-19. The CDR3 loop reads CASSGGTSSYNEQFF. CDR3 bases: TGTGCCAGCAGTGGAGGGACTAGCTCCTACAATGAGCAGTTCTTC.